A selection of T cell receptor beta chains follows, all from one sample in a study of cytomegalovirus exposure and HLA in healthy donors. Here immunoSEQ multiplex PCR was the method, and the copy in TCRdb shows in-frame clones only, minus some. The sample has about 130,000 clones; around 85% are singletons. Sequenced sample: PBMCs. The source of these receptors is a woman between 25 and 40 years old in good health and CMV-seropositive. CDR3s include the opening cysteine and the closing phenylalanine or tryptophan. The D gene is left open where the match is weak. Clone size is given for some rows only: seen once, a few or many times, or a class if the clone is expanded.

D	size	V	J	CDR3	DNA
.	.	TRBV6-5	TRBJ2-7	CASNRAGGSYEQYF	TGTGCCAGCAACCGCGCCGGGGGCTCCTACGAGCAGTACTTC
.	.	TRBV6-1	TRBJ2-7	CASGTGLFYEQYF	TGTGCCAGCGGAACCGGACTGTTCTACGAGCAGTACTTC
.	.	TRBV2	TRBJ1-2	CASAGGRDYGYTF	TGTGCCAGCGCAGGTGGGAGGGACTATGGCTACACCTTC
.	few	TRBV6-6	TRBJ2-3	CASRTHTVTDTQYF	TGTGCCAGCAGAACCCACACAGTCACAGATACGCAGTATTTT
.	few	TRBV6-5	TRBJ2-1	CASNQQGHEEQFF	TGTGCCAGCAACCAACAGGGACATGAGGAGCAGTTCTTC
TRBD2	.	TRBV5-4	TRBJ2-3	CASSLIAGGTDTQYF	TGTGCCAGCAGCTTAATAGCGGGAGGGACAGATACGCAGTATTTT
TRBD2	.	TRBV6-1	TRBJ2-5	CASSVPGTTKTQYF	TGTGCCAGCAGTGTACCCGGGACTACGAAGACCCAGTACTTC
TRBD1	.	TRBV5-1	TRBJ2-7	CASSLQGQGGEQYF	TGCGCCAGCAGCTTGCAGGGACAGGGTGGCGAGCAGTACTTC
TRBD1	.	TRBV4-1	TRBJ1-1	CASTLRTGNTEAFF	TGCGCCAGCACCCTTCGGACAGGGAACACTGAAGCTTTCTTT
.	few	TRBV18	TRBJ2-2	CASSPVGQGNLFF	.
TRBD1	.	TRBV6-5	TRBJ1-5	CASSPRGQLLQPQHF	TGTGCCAGCAGTCCTCGGGGACAGCTCTTACAGCCCCAGCATTTT
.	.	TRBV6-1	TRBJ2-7	CASSEAERLGEQYF	TGTGCCAGCAGTGAAGCGGAGAGGCTGGGCGAGCAGTACTTC
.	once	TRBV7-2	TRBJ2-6	CASSLEGVSGANVLTF	TGTGCCAGCAGCTTAGAAGGGGTCTCTGGGGCCAACGTCCTGACTTTC
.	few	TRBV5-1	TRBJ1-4	CASSLEGGVGEKLFF	TGCGCCAGCAGCTTGGAAGGGGGAGTAGGGGAAAAACTGTTTTTT
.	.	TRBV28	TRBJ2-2	CASSPNPGPGELFF	TGTGCCAGCAGTCCAAACCCAGGCCCCGGGGAGCTGTTTTTT
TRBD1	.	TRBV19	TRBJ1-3	CASSLTGQGGRDSGNTIYF	TGTGCCAGTAGTCTCACGGGACAGGGAGGAAGGGACTCTGGAAACACCATATATTTT
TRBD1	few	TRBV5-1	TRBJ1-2	CASSLGQGDGYTF	TGCGCCAGCAGCTTAGGACAGGGGGATGGCTACACCTTC
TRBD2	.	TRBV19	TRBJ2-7	CASSIGAAGDDEQYF	TGTGCCAGTAGTATAGGGGCGGCGGGAGATGACGAGCAGTACTTC
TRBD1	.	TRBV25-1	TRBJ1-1	CASSGRDRVSITEAFF	TGTGCCAGCAGTGGCCGGGACAGGGTGTCAATCACTGAAGCTTTCTTT
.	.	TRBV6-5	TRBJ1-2	CASSYEAGFNGYTF	TGTGCCAGCAGTTACGAAGCAGGGTTCAATGGCTACACCTTC
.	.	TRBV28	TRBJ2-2	CASSRGGGIGELFF	TGTGCCAGCAGCCGCGGAGGCGGGATTGGGGAGCTGTTTTTT
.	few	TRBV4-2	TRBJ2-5	CASSQERGLSQETQYF	TGTGCCAGCAGCCAAGAACGGGGACTGAGTCAAGAGACCCAGTACTTC
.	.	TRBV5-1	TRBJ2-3	CASSAGQGTDTQYF	TGCGCCAGCAGCGCGGGCCAAGGAACAGATACGCAGTATTTT
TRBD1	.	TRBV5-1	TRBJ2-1	CASSLRQGPYNEQFF	TGCGCCAGCAGCTTAAGACAGGGACCCTACAATGAGCAGTTCTTC
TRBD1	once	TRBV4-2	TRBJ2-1	CASSLTGQLTYNEQFF	TGTGCCAGCAGCCTGACGGGACAGCTTACCTACAATGAGCAGTTCTTC
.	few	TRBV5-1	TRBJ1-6	CASSLTGPNSPLHF	TGCGCCAGCAGCTTAACAGGGCCCAATTCACCCCTCCACTTT
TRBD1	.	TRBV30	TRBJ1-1	CAWSPPDRGWVTEAFF	TGTGCCTGGAGTCCGCCTGACAGGGGGTGGGTGACTGAAGCTTTCTTT
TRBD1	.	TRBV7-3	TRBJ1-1	CASSSGTGTEAFF	TGTGCCAGCAGCTCCGGGACAGGGACTGAAGCTTTCTTT
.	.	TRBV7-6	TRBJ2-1	CASSLGPGLAENEQFF	TGTGCCAGCAGCTTAGGGCCGGGGTTGGCGGAGAATGAGCAGTTCTTC
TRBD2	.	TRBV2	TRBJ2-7	CASSEGGRAFDEQYF	TGTGCCAGCAGTGAGGGCGGGAGGGCCTTCGACGAGCAGTACTTC
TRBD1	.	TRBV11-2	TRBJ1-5	CASSYRGRDDQPQHF	TGTGCCAGCAGTTACAGGGGAAGAGATGATCAGCCCCAGCATTTT
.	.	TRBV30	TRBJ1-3	CAWSGMFSGNTIYF	TGTGCCTGGAGTGGTATGTTCTCTGGAAACACCATATATTTT
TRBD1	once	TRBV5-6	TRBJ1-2	CASSARDRATYGYTF	TGTGCCAGCAGCGCCCGGGACAGGGCAACCTATGGCTACACCTTC
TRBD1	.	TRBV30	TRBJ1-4	CAWSPPGQGHEKLFF	TGTGCCTGGAGTCCCCCCGGACAGGGCCACGAAAAACTGTTTTTT
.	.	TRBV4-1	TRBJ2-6	CASSQVGSSGANVLTF	TGCGCCAGCAGCCAAGTGGGCAGCTCTGGGGCCAACGTCCTGACTTTC
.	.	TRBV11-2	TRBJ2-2	CASRTLELVAGELFF	TGTGCCAGCAGGACCCTGGAACTAGTTGCCGGGGAGCTGTTTTTT
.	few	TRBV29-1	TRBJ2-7	CSVGGAGGYEQYF	TGCAGTGTTGGAGGGGCAGGGGGCTACGAGCAGTACTTC
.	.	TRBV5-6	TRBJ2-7	CASSYDRFYEQYF	TGTGCCAGCAGCTACGACAGGTTCTACGAGCAGTACTTC
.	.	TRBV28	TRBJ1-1	CASSLSTEAFF	TGTGCCAGCAGCCTCTCCACTGAAGCTTTCTTT
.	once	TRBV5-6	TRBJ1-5	CASSQTVGNQPQHF	TGTGCCAGCAGCCAGACAGTAGGCAATCAGCCCCAGCATTTT
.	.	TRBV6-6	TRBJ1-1	CASSYRMEMWTEAFF	TGTGCCAGCAGTTACAGGATGGAGATGTGGACTGAAGCTTTCTTT
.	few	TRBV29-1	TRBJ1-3	CSVEEVQYSGNTIYF	TGCAGCGTTGAAGAGGTGCAGTACTCTGGAAACACCATATATTTT
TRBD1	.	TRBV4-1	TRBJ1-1	CASSLTGEMNTEAFF	TGCGCCAGCAGCCTGACAGGGGAAATGAACACTGAAGCTTTCTTT
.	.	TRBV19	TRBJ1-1	CASSASNRATGAFF	TGTGCCAGTAGTGCCTCAAACAGGGCCACTGGGGCTTTCTTT
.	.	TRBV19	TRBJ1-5	CASSIAGGRFSNQPQHF	TGTGCCAGTAGTATAGCCGGCGGCAGATTTAGCAATCAGCCCCAGCATTTT
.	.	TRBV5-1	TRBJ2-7	CASSETGTSHYEQYF	TGCGCCAGCAGCGAAACCGGGACTTCCCATTACGAGCAGTACTTC
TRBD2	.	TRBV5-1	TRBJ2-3	CASSLGSGGTDTQYF	TGCGCCAGCAGCTTGGGTAGCGGGGGAACAGATACGCAGTATTTT
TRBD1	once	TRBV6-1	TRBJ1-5	CASNGQGEAQPQHF	TGTGCCAGCAACGGACAGGGGGAGGCCCAGCCCCAGCATTTT
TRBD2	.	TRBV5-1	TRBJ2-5	CASSFGLANGETQYF	TGCGCCAGCAGCTTCGGACTAGCGAACGGAGAGACCCAGTACTTC
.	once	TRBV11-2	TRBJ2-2	CASSIRGRELFF	TGTGCCAGCAGCATCAGGGGCCGGGAGCTGTTTTTT
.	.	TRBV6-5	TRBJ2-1	CASSYDGISRNEQFF	TGTGCCAGCAGTTATGACGGGATCTCTCGAAATGAGCAGTTCTTC
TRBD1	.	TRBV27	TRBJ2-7	CASSSKTGSTYEQYF	TGTGCCAGCAGTTCAAAGACAGGGTCAACCTACGAGCAGTACTTC
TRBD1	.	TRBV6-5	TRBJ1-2	CASSSQGQGRNGYTF	TGTGCCAGCAGCTCTCAGGGACAGGGTAGAAATGGCTACACCTTC
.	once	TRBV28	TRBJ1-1	CASSLGGRGNTEAFF	TGTGCCAGCAGTTTAGGTGGTAGGGGGAACACTGAAGCTTTCTTT
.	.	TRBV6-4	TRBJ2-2	CASRDPSLDRNTGELFF	TGTGCCAGCAGGGACCCGAGTCTTGACAGGAACACCGGGGAGCTGTTTTTT
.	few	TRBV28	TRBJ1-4	CASSLPLVGGLLF	TGTGCCAGCAGTCTACCCCTCGTGGGAGGGCTCCTTTTT
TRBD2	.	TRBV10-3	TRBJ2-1	CAISELSGSRLRSYNEQFF	TGTGCCATCAGTGAGCTCAGCGGGAGTCGTCTCAGGTCCTACAATGAGCAGTTCTTC
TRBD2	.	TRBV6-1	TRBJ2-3	CASGLAGVDTQYF	TGTGCCAGCGGACTAGCGGGAGTAGATACGCAGTATTTT